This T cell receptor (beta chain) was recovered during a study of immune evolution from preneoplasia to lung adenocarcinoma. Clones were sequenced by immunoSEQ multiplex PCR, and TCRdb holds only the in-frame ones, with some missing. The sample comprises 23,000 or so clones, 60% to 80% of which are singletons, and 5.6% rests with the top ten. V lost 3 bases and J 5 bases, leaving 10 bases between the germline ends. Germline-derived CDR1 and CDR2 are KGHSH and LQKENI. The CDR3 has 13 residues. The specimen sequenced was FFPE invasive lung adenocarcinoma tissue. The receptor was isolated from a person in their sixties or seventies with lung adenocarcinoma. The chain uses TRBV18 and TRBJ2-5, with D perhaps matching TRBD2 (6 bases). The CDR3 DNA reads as TGTGCCAGCTCACCGGGGCTAGCGGAGACCCAGTACTTC. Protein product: CASSPGLAETQYF.